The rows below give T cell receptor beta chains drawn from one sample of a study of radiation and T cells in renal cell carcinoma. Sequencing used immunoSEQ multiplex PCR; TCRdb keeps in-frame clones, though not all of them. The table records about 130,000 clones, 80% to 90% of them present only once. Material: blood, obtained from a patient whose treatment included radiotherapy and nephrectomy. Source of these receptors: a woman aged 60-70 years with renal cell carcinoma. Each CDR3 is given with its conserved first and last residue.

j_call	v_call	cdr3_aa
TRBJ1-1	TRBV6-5	CASSSQTGGNTEAFF
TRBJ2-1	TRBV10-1	CASSQPGLGSYNEQFF
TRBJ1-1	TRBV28	CASSQGQGREAFF
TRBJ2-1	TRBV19	CASSLGLAGGSYNEQFF
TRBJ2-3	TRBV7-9	CASSLGLALDTQYF
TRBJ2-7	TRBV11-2	CASSLGIFEQYF
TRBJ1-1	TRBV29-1	CSVEPLRGRGNTEAFF
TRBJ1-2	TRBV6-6	CASRGEAGYGYTF
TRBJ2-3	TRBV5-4	CASLLAGTDTQYF
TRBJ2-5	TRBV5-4	CASSSTGGRETQYF
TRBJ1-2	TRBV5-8	CASSLLPGGAYGYTF
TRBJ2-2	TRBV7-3	CASSHGGSTGELFF
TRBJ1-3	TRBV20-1	CSARVVNTIYF
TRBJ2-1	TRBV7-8	CASSFRNEQFF
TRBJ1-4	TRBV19	CASSPGTQLEKLFF
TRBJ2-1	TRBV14	CASSQSDLRGLSYNEQFF
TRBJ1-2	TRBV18	CASSPMGGANGYTF
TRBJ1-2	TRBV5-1	CASSPTRDRGSHGYTF
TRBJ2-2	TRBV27	CASSAFAGGQTGELFF
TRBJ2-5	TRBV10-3	CAIALTGQNQETQYF
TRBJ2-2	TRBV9	CASSVSGTAGELFF
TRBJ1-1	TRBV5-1	CASSLNLNTEAFF
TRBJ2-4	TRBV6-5	CASRDTPVNIQYF
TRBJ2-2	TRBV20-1	CSARAPGELFF
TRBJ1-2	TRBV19	CASSTTSGGSANYGYTF
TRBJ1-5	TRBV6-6	CASSKDPSYSNQPQHF
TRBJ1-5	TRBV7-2	CASSLVTVTNQPQHF
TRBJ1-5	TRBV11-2	CASSPGTVINQPQHF
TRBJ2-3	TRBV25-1	CASGSPGRNGADTQYF
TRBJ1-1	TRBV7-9	CASSRGDRAEAFF
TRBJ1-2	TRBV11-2	CASSFPRQRYGYTF
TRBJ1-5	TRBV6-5	CASSYAGYSPQHF
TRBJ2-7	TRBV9	CASSADRGEQYF
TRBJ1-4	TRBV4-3	CASRTSGTVNEKLFF
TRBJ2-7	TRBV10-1	CASSLRPGPYEQYF
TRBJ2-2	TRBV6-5	CASRGGGGRTGELFF
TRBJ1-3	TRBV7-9	CASSFLGETGNTIYF
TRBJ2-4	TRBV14	CASSQGGLRLAKNIQYF
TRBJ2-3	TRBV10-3	CATGTSGDTDTQYF
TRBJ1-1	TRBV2	CASRKGQLNTEAFF
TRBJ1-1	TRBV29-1	CSVEPRMNTEAFF
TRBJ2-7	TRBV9	CASSVGGRYEQYF
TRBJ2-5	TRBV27	CASSFVGRAGETQYF
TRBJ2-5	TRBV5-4	CASGRETQYF
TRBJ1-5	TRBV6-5	CASRRTGVGNQPQHF
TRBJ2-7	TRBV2	CASSEQGQTFYEQYF
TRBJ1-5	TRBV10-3	CAISESIGTNQPQHF
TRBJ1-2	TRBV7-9	CASSRWGQDDYGYTF
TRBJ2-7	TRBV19	CASSISSDVQEQYF